The TCR beta chain under discussion was sequenced for a study of blood T cell repertoires in COVID-19. In the authors' workflow: Using reference gene primer amplification, nucleated cell counts were estimated. Clones were read by immunoSEQ multiplex PCR, and TCRdb kept only the in-frame ones, dropping some. Clonal size and the V and J genes are those of that table, whereas D and trimming came from the DNA. Of around 130,000 clones listed, 87% are singletons. The CDR3 covers 15 residues. Trimming pared 1 base from V and 3 bases from J, leaving 11 bases between. Germline V gives CDR1 SGHRS, CDR2 YFSETQ.

The clonotype comes from a woman aged 60-70 years with acute or convalescent COVID-19. The chain is built from TRBV5-1 and TRBJ1-3; D possibly corresponds to TRBD1 (6 bases). Sequencing used peripheral blood. The CDR3 DNA sequence: TGCGCCAGCAGCTTGACAGGGAGTCTTGGAAACACCATATATTTT. This codes for CASSLTGSLGNTIYF.